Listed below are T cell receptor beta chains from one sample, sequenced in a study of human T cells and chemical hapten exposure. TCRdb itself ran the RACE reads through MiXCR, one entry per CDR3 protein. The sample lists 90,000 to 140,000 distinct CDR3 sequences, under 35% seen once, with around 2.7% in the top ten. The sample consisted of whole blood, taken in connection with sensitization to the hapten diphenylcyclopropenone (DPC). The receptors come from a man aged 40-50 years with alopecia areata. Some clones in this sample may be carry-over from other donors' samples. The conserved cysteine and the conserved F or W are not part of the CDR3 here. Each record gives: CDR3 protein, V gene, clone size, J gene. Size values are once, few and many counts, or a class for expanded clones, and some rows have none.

cdr3_aa: ASSLEGGLGTQY
v_call: TRBV28
clone_size: few
j_call: TRBJ2-3

cdr3_aa: ASSGDSRYQPQH
v_call: TRBV7-2
clone_size: -
j_call: TRBJ1-5

cdr3_aa: ASSLQAGSEGEQF
v_call: TRBV3-1
clone_size: few
j_call: TRBJ2-1

cdr3_aa: ASSLGILGGQETQY
v_call: TRBV11-2
clone_size: once
j_call: TRBJ2-5

cdr3_aa: ASSSARTSDTQY
v_call: TRBV6-2/TRBV6-3
clone_size: -
j_call: TRBJ2-3

cdr3_aa: ASSLQLQDTQY
v_call: TRBV12-3/TRBV12-4
clone_size: -
j_call: TRBJ2-3

cdr3_aa: ASRSQGAPTGELF
v_call: TRBV7-9
clone_size: many
j_call: TRBJ2-2

cdr3_aa: ASSPGGRDKLF
v_call: TRBV12-3/TRBV12-4
clone_size: few
j_call: TRBJ1-4

cdr3_aa: ASSYARIWLSENSPLH
v_call: TRBV6-5
clone_size: -
j_call: TRBJ1-6

cdr3_aa: ASSPKGDYGYT
v_call: TRBV18
clone_size: -
j_call: TRBJ1-2

cdr3_aa: ASRGLMNTGELF
v_call: TRBV19
clone_size: -
j_call: TRBJ2-2

cdr3_aa: ASSQDQFAGGDTQY
v_call: TRBV4-3
clone_size: -
j_call: TRBJ2-3

cdr3_aa: ASSQIQGQSTQY
v_call: TRBV4-3
clone_size: -
j_call: TRBJ2-3

cdr3_aa: ASSHTGTDIHNEQF
v_call: TRBV3-1
clone_size: few
j_call: TRBJ2-1

cdr3_aa: ASSWGGGRGNQPQH
v_call: TRBV5-6
clone_size: -
j_call: TRBJ1-5

cdr3_aa: ASSRSGGSNSPLH
v_call: TRBV14
clone_size: -
j_call: TRBJ1-6

cdr3_aa: SAPSGRASADTQY
v_call: TRBV20-1
clone_size: -
j_call: TRBJ2-3

cdr3_aa: ASSLPGGPKNIQY
v_call: TRBV7-9
clone_size: -
j_call: TRBJ2-4

cdr3_aa: ASSVPSPGLV
v_call: TRBV5-1
clone_size: -
j_call: TRBJ2-1

cdr3_aa: ASSVGLLAGPETQY
v_call: TRBV2
clone_size: once
j_call: TRBJ2-5

cdr3_aa: AISETATGTEAF
v_call: TRBV10-3
clone_size: -
j_call: TRBJ1-1

cdr3_aa: ASISRDRGISGANVLT
v_call: TRBV6-2/TRBV6-3
clone_size: -
j_call: TRBJ2-6

cdr3_aa: ASSPRQGTTEAF
v_call: TRBV3-1
clone_size: few
j_call: TRBJ1-1

cdr3_aa: SVYISGANVLT
v_call: TRBV29-1
clone_size: many
j_call: TRBJ2-6

cdr3_aa: ATNNRTVEQF
v_call: TRBV15
clone_size: few
j_call: TRBJ2-1

cdr3_aa: ASSQDTGGNEQF
v_call: TRBV3-1
clone_size: -
j_call: TRBJ2-1

cdr3_aa: SGGTPGSKNIQY
v_call: TRBV29-1
clone_size: -
j_call: TRBJ2-4

cdr3_aa: ASSSRSNQPQH
v_call: TRBV6-5
clone_size: few
j_call: TRBJ1-5

cdr3_aa: ASSEGHKTSYNEQF
v_call: TRBV5-1
clone_size: -
j_call: TRBJ2-1

cdr3_aa: ASSPPHDSYNEQF
v_call: TRBV5-1
clone_size: -
j_call: TRBJ2-1

cdr3_aa: ASRRTGGDNEQF
v_call: TRBV6-2/TRBV6-3
clone_size: -
j_call: TRBJ2-1

cdr3_aa: ASSSPGQGPNYGYT
v_call: TRBV6-5
clone_size: once
j_call: TRBJ1-2

cdr3_aa: ASSLASLAGGNEQF
v_call: TRBV7-9
clone_size: -
j_call: TRBJ2-1

cdr3_aa: SGAQGTYEQF
v_call: TRBV29-1
clone_size: -
j_call: TRBJ2-1

cdr3_aa: ASTPRGQTNSPLH
v_call: TRBV10-2
clone_size: -
j_call: TRBJ1-6

cdr3_aa: ASIHRRGEAF
v_call: TRBV6-5
clone_size: -
j_call: TRBJ1-1

cdr3_aa: AWTPGMNTEAF
v_call: TRBV30
clone_size: -
j_call: TRBJ1-1

cdr3_aa: ASSEPGKQF
v_call: TRBV6-2/TRBV6-3
clone_size: -
j_call: TRBJ2-1